One sample yielded the 31 T cell receptor beta chains listed below, sequenced in a study of CD8+ T cells in alopecia areata. TCR sequencing used cDNA made by reverse transcription of extracted RNA. Assay used: immunoSEQ multiplex PCR; TCRdb lists only in-frame clones, some missing. The sample lists approximately 200,000 clones, about three fifths occurring once. Treatment given: oral pan-JAK inhibitor, 5-10 mg twice daily. Sequencing used CD4+ T cells sorted from blood, obtained at week 4, from a patient treated with tofacitinib. These TCRs come from a human donor with alopecia areata.

This clone was detected a few times. This rearrangement joins TRBV11-3 to TRBJ2-1, with 8 bases aligning to TRBD2. The CDR3 covers 15 residues. Trimming took 4 bases from V and 3 from J; bases not matched to a gene: 5. Germline CDR1 reads SGHNT; CDR2 reads YENEEA. Here the CDR3 DNA reads TGTGCCAGCAGCTCCCGGGGGGGTGACTACAATGAGCAGTTCTTC. It is translated as CASSSRGGDYNEQFF.

The gene calls are TRBV9 and TRBJ2-3, with a tentative D call TRBD2 (6 bases). V was pared by 3 bases and J by 4 bases, with 21 bases between. Germline V gene lookup returns CDR1 SGDLS and CDR2 YYNGEE. The CDR3 has 17 amino acids. CDR3 nucleotide sequence: TGTGCCAGCAGCGCCCCCCGGGGGACCCCCCGGGCAGATACGCAGTATTTT. Translated: CASSAPRGTPRADTQYF.

This chain connects TRBV29-1 to TRBJ2-7; weak D call: TRBD2 (6 bases). Germline-derived CDR1 and CDR2 are SQVTM and ANQGSEA. CDR3 size: 12 residues. Between the trimmed V and J ends, which lost 6 bases and 3 bases, there was a span of 12 bases. This CDR3 is CSVGGFNYEQYF. The DNA for the CDR3 is TGCAGCGTCGGGGGATTTAACTACGAGCAGTACTTC.

This clone was seen just once. The J gene is TRBJ1-2, the V gene TRBV6-1; TRBD1 agrees at 7 bases. Unmatched junction bases numbered 4, after V lost 5 bases and J lost 4 bases. Germline V gene sequence: CDR1 MNHNS, CDR2 SASEGT. This CDR3 spans 13 amino acids. CDR3 amino acids: CASSRDRLYGYTF. The DNA of the CDR3 is TGTGCCAGCAGTAGGGACAGACTCTATGGCTACACCTTC.

The chain carries TRBV5-6 and TRBJ2-3; the match to TRBD1 covers 7 bases. Germline values: CDR1 SGHDT, CDR2 YYEEEE. The CDR3 length is 15 residues. J gave up 1 base and V 3 bases, and 5 bases lay outside the gene matches. In DNA, the CDR3 is TGTGCCAGCAGCTCACAAGGACAGGGCACAGATACGCAGTATTTT. Residues: CASSSQGQGTDTQYF.

The V gene is TRBV9, the J gene TRBJ2-5; D call uncertain. V was trimmed by 4 bases and J by 3 bases, leaving 13 bases between them. The length of the CDR3 is 14 residues. CDR1 and CDR2 (germline): SGDLS, YYNGEE. Written as DNA, the CDR3 is TGTGCCAGCAGCTTGGAGTGGAGCGAAGAGACCCAGTACTTC. This gives the protein CASSLEWSEETQYF.

The CDR3 DNA reads TGTGCCTGGAGTACGGGGGTCAAAAACATTCAGTACTTC. Its protein is CAWSTGVKNIQYF. The chain couples TRBV30 to TRBJ2-4; perhaps TRBD2 as D (6 bases). The germline CDR1 and CDR2 sequences are GTSNPN and SVGIG (reference sequence). Between the trimmed V and J ends, which lost 2 bases and 3 bases, there was a span of 8 bases. The CDR3 covers 13 residues.

V is TRBV2 and J is TRBJ2-7; D is perhaps TRBD1 (6 bases). This CDR3 has 14 residues. With 6 bases removed from V and 4 bases from J, the gap between germline ends came to 16 bases. Germline CDR1 and CDR2: SNHLY and FYNNEI. Here the CDR3 DNA reads TGTGCCAGCAGCCTACAGGGTGGCCTTTACGAGCAGTACTTC. This sequence encodes CASSLQGGLYEQYF.

This clone was detected ten times or more. The chain recombines TRBV5-1 with TRBJ1-1; no definite D call. Germline CDR1 SGHRS, CDR2 YFSETQ. Between the trimmed V and J ends, which lost 3 bases and 3 bases, there was a span of 9 bases. The CDR3 sequence is 13 residues long. In nucleotides, the CDR3 is TGCGCCAGCAGCTACCTTGTTGACACTGAAGCTTTCTTT. Protein product: CASSYLVDTEAFF. Based on the CDR3 plus reference TRBV5-1 and TRBJ1-1, the full variable domain is KAGVTQTPRYLIKTRGQQVTLSCSPISGHRSVSWYQQTPGQGLQFLFEYFSETQRNKGNFPGRFSGRQFSNSRSEMNVSTLELGDSALYLCASSYLVDTEAFFGQGTRLTVV.

Only a few counts were recorded for this clone. This rearrangement joins TRBV7-2 to TRBJ2-1; 7 positions match TRBD1. The V gene's germline CDR1 is SGHTA and CDR2 FQGNSA. The CDR3 runs to 15 residues. With V trimmed by 5 bases and J by 1 base, 5 bases remained unmatched. CDR3 sequence: CASSPYRGSYNEQFF. In DNA, the CDR3 is TGTGCCAGCAGCCCCTACAGGGGTTCCTACAATGAGCAGTTCTTC.

About this clone itself: This same CDR3 is encoded by further DNA sequences in the sample. The chain recombines TRBV9 with TRBJ1-1; D is unresolved. The germline gives CDR1 SGDLS, CDR2 YYNGEE. This CDR3 is built from 13 residues. Trimming removed 0 bases from V and 0 bases from J, with 3 bases in between. This CDR3 reads CASSVEMNTEAFF. The CDR3 nucleotides are TGTGCCAGCAGCGTAGAAATGAACACTGAAGCTTTCTTT.

The chain recombines TRBV30 with TRBJ2-5; a weak D match, TRBD1 (5 bases). CDR3 size: 13 residues. With 0 bases removed from V and 5 bases from J, the gap between germline ends came to 10 bases. The V gene's germline CDR1 is GTSNPN and CDR2 SVGIG (reference sequence). CDR3 in DNA: TGTGCCTGGAGTGTTAGGGGCCTCGAGACCCAGTACTTC. It encodes CAWSVRGLETQYF.

DNA of the CDR3: TGCAGCGTCCGGGACAGGGTAAAGAACACTGAAGCTTTCTTT. Its translation: CSVRDRVKNTEAFF. The J gene is TRBJ1-1, the V gene TRBV29-1; TRBD1 matches 9 bases. Germline V gene lookup returns CDR1 SQVTM and CDR2 ANQGSEA. The CDR3 is made up of 14 amino acids. V lost 6 bases, J lost 1 base, and 6 bases stayed unmatched.

The chain couples TRBV9 to TRBJ1-3; TRBD1 is a possible D gene (5 bases). Germline values: CDR1 SGDLS, CDR2 YYNGEE. V was clipped by 4 bases and J by 2 bases, with 16 bases between them. There are 16 residues in the CDR3. CDR3 protein: CASSSGTLLAGNTIYF. DNA of the CDR3: TGTGCCAGCAGCTCCGGGACTCTTTTGGCTGGAAACACCATATATTTT.

This chain joins TRBV30 and TRBJ1-6; TRBD1 agrees at 8 bases. Germline CDR1 GTSNPN, CDR2 SVGIG (reference sequence). V shed 5 bases and J 10 bases; nucleotides not matched to a gene: 1. The CDR3 extends over 11 amino acids. In DNA form, the CDR3 reads TGTGCCTGGGGACAGGGATCACCCCTCCACTTT. It codes for CAWGQGSPLHF.

J is TRBJ2-1 and V is TRBV25-1; the D gene is possibly TRBD2 (5 bases). Germline V lookup: CDR1 MGHDK, CDR2 SYGVNS. V lost 7 bases, J lost 0 bases, and 13 bases lay in between. The CDR3 spans 15 residues. This CDR3 reads CASNEGLSSYNEQFF. The CDR3 nucleotides are TGTGCCAGCAATGAGGGCCTGAGCTCCTACAATGAGCAGTTCTTC. Drawing the rest from reference TRBV25-1 and TRBJ2-1, the complete variable domain is EADIYQTPRYLVIGTGKKITLECSQTMGHDKMYWYQQDPGMELHLIHYSYGVNSTEKGDLSSESTVSRIRTEHFPLTLESARPSHTSQYLCASNEGLSSYNEQFFGPGTRLTVL.

This clone has just a few counts. The rearrangement links TRBV29-1 to TRBJ2-7; the match to TRBD1 covers 7 bases. Germline lookup yields CDR1 SQVTM and CDR2 ANQGSEA. The CDR3 runs 13 residues. The V segment lost 5 bases and the J segment 9 bases; nucleotides outside the gene matches: 13. CDR3 residues: CSVQARQGLGQYF. CDR3 DNA sequence: TGCAGCGTTCAAGCCCGACAGGGTCTGGGGCAGTACTTC.

This clone has only a few counts. The genes are TRBV23-1 and TRBJ1-1, with TRBD1 matching over 7 bases. TRBV23-1 is designated an ORF whose function remains uncertain. The CDR3 contains 13 residues. Trimming at V came to 7 bases and at J to 0 bases, leaving 2 bases not matched to a gene. The CDR3: CASMTGLNTEAFF. In DNA, the CDR3 is TGCGCCAGCATGACAGGGTTGAACACTGAAGCTTTCTTT.

This clone has a handful of counts. Other nucleotide sequences from this sample produce the same CDR3. This chain uses TRBV29-1 with TRBJ2-7, with D perhaps matching TRBD1 (6 bases). V lost 6 bases, J lost 2 bases, and 8 bases lay in between. The CDR3 is 11 amino acids. Germline assignment: CDR1 SQVTM and CDR2 ANQGSEA. The CDR3 protein is CSVGQTYEQYF. CDR3 sequence (DNA): TGCAGCGTCGGACAGACCTACGAGCAGTACTTC.

This rearrangement joins TRBV4-2 to TRBJ2-6; D gene ambiguous. V lost 0 bases and J lost 4, with 10 bases in between. This CDR3 has 16 residues. Germline V gene data show CDR1 as LGHNA and CDR2 as YNFKEQ. The CDR3 bases are TGTGCCAGCAGCCAAGATCGTCTCAACGGGGCCAACGTCCTGACTTTC. Encoded protein: CASSQDRLNGANVLTF.

The V call is TRBV6-5, the J call TRBJ1-1; maybe TRBD1 (6 bases). The V gene's germline CDR1 is MNHEY and CDR2 SVGAGI. Deletions cut 6 bases from V and 1 base from J, with 15 bases between. The CDR3 totals 15 residues. CDR3 protein: CASREGAGANTEAFF. DNA for the CDR3: TGTGCCAGCAGGGAGGGTGCAGGGGCGAACACTGAAGCTTTCTTT.

The rearrangement uses TRBV7-8 and TRBJ2-4; 8 positions agree with TRBD2. CDR1 and CDR2 (germline): SGHVS, FQNEAQ. This CDR3 region has 15 residues. The ends lost 2 bases at V and 8 bases at J; junction bases unmatched: 8. The CDR3 DNA sequence: TGTGCCAGCAGCTTACGTTCTAGCGGGTGGGACATTCAGTACTTC. This gives the protein CASSLRSSGWDIQYF.

The rearrangement joins TRBV28 to TRBJ2-5, with D maybe TRBD2 (6 bases). Germline CDR1 and CDR2: MDHEN and SYDVKM. V gave up 6 bases and J gave up 0 bases, with 11 bases separating them. The length of the CDR3 is 14 residues. The CDR3 coding sequence is TGTGCCAGCAGCCCGGGAGCGTACCAAGAGACCCAGTACTTC. Translated, it gives CASSPGAYQETQYF.

The chain uses TRBV30 and TRBJ2-3; possibly TRBD2 for D (5 bases). The germline CDR1 and CDR2 sequences are GTSNPN and SVGIG (reference sequence). There are 11 residues in the CDR3. CDR3 coding DNA: TGTGCAACTAGGGTTAGGGATACGCAGTATTTT. Translating it yields CATRVRDTQYF.

This clone was detected a few times. This sequence joins TRBV6-5 and TRBJ1-2, with D possibly matching TRBD1 (6 bases). CDR1 MNHEY and CDR2 SVGAGI come from the germline V gene. The CDR3 spans 14 residues. V lost 2 bases and J lost 5, with 12 bases in between. The CDR3 bases are TGTGCCAGCAGTTACGACAGGCCCCCATATGGCTACACCTTC. Residues: CASSYDRPPYGYTF.

This clone appeared a few times. This chain links TRBV7-2 with TRBJ2-7; 9 positions agree with TRBD1. V trimming: 5 bases; J trimming: 3 bases; junction bases outside the gene matches: 8. Germline-derived CDR1 and CDR2 are SGHTA and FQGNSA. The CDR3 sequence is 15 residues long. In DNA form, the CDR3 reads TGTGCCAGCAGCATCACCCCGGGACAGGGCTACGAGCAGTACTTC. Protein product: CASSITPGQGYEQYF.

In its sample, this clone was seen once. This chain connects TRBV7-2 to TRBJ2-2, with a tentative D call TRBD2 (5 bases). Trimming took 3 bases from V and 6 from J, leaving 11 bases between them. The CDR3 is 14 residues long. Looked up from germline, CDR1 is SGHTA and CDR2 is FQGNSA. The CDR3 is CASSFVRESGELFF. For the CDR3, the DNA is TGTGCCAGCAGCTTTGTAAGGGAGTCCGGGGAGCTGTTTTTT.

The CDR3 region is CASSLTPGGETQYF. The CDR3 nucleotides read TGTGCCAGCAGCTTAACGCCCGGGGGGGAGACCCAGTACTTC. The chain employs TRBV7-2 and TRBJ2-5; 7 nucleotides align to TRBD2. The CDR3 has 14 residues. Trimming cost V 2 bases and J 5 bases; bases outside gene matches: 5. CDR1 is SGHTA, CDR2 FQGNSA, per germline.

The chain uses TRBV9 and TRBJ2-5; D tentatively reads TRBD1 or TRBD2 (6 bases each). Trimming stripped 4 bases from V and 1 base from J, with 14 bases between. The CDR3 loop spans 15 amino acids. The germline CDR1 and CDR2 sequences are SGDLS and YYNGEE. The CDR3 region has the DNA TGTGCCAGCAGCCCCCAGGGGACTCCCCAAGAGACCCAGTACTTC. It specifies CASSPQGTPQETQYF. The whole variable domain, filled in from reference TRBV9 and TRBJ2-5, reads DSGVTQTPKHLITATGQRVTLRCSPRSGDLSVYWYQQSLDQGLQFLIQYYNGEERAKGNILERFSAQQFPDLHSELNLSSLELGDSALYFCASSPQGTPQETQYFGPGTRLLVL.

The rearrangement links TRBV27 to TRBJ2-7; possible D gene TRBD1, 5 bases. In germline, CDR1 is MNHEY, CDR2 SMNVEV (reference sequence). V was clipped by 5 bases and J by 0 bases, with 20 bases between them. This CDR3 is built from 17 residues. The CDR3 DNA reads TGTGCCAGCAGTCCCCGCCTGACAGACGAGTTCTCCTACGAGCAGTACTTC. This sequence encodes CASSPRLTDEFSYEQYF.

The chain combines TRBV6-6 with TRBJ1-2; the D gene is possibly TRBD1 (6 bases). The germline CDR1 and CDR2 sequences are MNHNY and SVGAGI (reference sequence). This CDR3 region has 13 residues. V gave up 2 bases and J gave up 7 bases, with 11 bases separating them. CDR3 in amino acids: CASSYGGAPGYTF. DNA of the CDR3: TGTGCCAGCAGTTACGGGGGGGCGCCTGGCTACACCTTC.